The source of this T cell receptor beta chain is a study of post-analysis software for immune sequencing data. Every TCR beta cDNA library bore unique molecular identifiers. Hundreds of thousands of cDNA molecules were obtained from approximately 0.91 to 9.4 million T cells. TCRdb recomputed calls from the PCR reads with MiXCR, one row per CDR3 protein. The sample includes some 890,000 distinct CDR3 sequences, 53% of them seen just once. This clonotype was counted a few times. Antigen: not known. Study observations and caveats: Patients used several TRBV segments, including TRBV5-6, TRBV5-1 and TRBV20-1, more often than controls.

Per germline, CDR1 WSHSY and CDR2 SAAADI. The CDR3 consists of 15 residues. J was trimmed by 6 bases and V by 5 bases; bases with no gene match: 9. The receptor's source is a girl aged 10 to 17 with multiple sclerosis. Sequencing used blood. The genes are TRBV10-2 and TRBJ2-1, with 8 bases matching TRBD2. CDR3 amino acids: CASSRVAGISNEQFF. The DNA for the CDR3 is TGCGCCAGCAGTAGGGTAGCGGGAATTAGCAATGAGCAGTTCTTC.